This T cell receptor beta chain was identified during a study of blood T cell repertoires in COVID-19. About the study: Sample material is recorded as cDNA or gDNA derived from T cells, B-cell-depleted T cells, or PBMCs.

Trimming pared 4 bases from V and 3 bases from J, leaving 11 bases between. The CDR3 is 13 amino acids. CDR1 is SGHNT, CDR2 YYREEE, per germline (reference sequence). The method was immunoSEQ multiplex PCR; TCRdb's version includes in-frame clones alone and lacks a portion of them. The sample contains 150,000 to 200,000 clones, 85% to 90% of which appear only once. The sample was peripheral blood. The chain employs TRBV5-4 and TRBJ2-7; a weak D match, TRBD1 (6 bases). This receptor was taken from a person aged 70 to 85 with COVID-19, enrolled during active disease. The CDR3 reads CASSADRFYEQYF. CDR3 DNA sequence: TGTGCCAGCAGCGCGGACAGATTCTACGAGCAGTACTTC.